This passage covers 20 T cell receptor beta chains from one sample sequenced in a study of human T cells and chemical hapten exposure. Each CDR3 protein is one row after TCRdb ran MiXCR on the RACE reads. Among some 110,000 distinct CDR3 sequences listed, around 10% were seen once. Time point meaning: pre-sensitization, week 0. As for treatment: therapeutic diphenylcyclopropenone sensitization with weekly scalp DPC. The sequencing here drew on whole blood, taken in connection with sensitization to the hapten diphenylcyclopropenone (DPC). These receptors all stem from a woman in her forties or fifties with alopecia areata. Some clones in this sample may be carry-over from other donors' samples.

This clonotype occurred a few times. The chain employs TRBV6-2 or TRBV6-3 and TRBJ2-3, with D hard to call. Deletions cut 3 bases from V and 4 bases from J, with 11 bases between. Germline assignment: CDR1 MNHEY and CDR2 SVGEGT. This CDR3 spans 14 amino acids. The CDR3 loop reads CASSYPVPADTQYF. CDR3 bases: TGTGCCAGCAGTTATCCGGTCCCCGCAGATACGCAGTATTTT.

The chain is built from TRBV10-1 and TRBJ1-4; 7 bases line up with TRBD1. CDR1 and CDR2 (germline): WNHNN, SYGVQD (reference sequence). The CDR3 sequence is 14 residues long. J gave up 5 bases and V 3 bases, and 3 bases lay outside the gene matches. The CDR3, as DNA: TGCGCCAGCAGTGACGCGGGACAGAATGAAAAACTGTTTTTT. Amino acid sequence: CASSDAGQNEKLFF.

The chain couples TRBV7-9 to TRBJ2-3; a possible D gene is TRBD2 (6 bases). The germline V gene encodes CDR1 SEHNR and CDR2 FQNEAQ (reference sequence). V gave up 9 bases and J gave up 6 bases, with 25 bases separating them. The CDR3 is 16 residues long. CDR3 loop: CASGGAPTDPRDTQYF. The CDR3 bases are TGTGCCAGTGGCGGGGCCCCGACAGACCCTAGGGATACGCAGTATTTT. Full variable domain (remainder filled in from reference TRBV7-9 and TRBJ2-3): DTGVSQNPRHKITKRGQNVTFRCDPISEHNRLYWYRQTLGQGPEFLTYFQNEAQLEKSRLLSDRFSAERPKGSFSTLEIQRTEQGDSAMYLCASGGAPTDPRDTQYFGPGTRLTVL.

Many counts were recorded for this clonotype. This sequence joins TRBV6-1 and TRBJ2-7; 7 bases fit TRBD2. The CDR3 length is 14 residues. From germline, CDR1 is MNHNS and CDR2 SASEGT. The V segment lost 6 bases and the J segment 2 bases; nucleotides outside the gene matches: 7. CDR3 DNA sequence: TGTGCCAGCAGCGCTGACGGGACTACCTACGAGCAGTACTTC. Protein: CASSADGTTYEQYF.

This clonotype was detected a few times. The chain joins TRBV27 to TRBJ2-7, with 7 bases identical to TRBD1. The germline CDR1 and CDR2 sequences are MNHEY and SMNVEV (reference sequence). The V segment lost 0 bases and the J segment 10 bases; nucleotides outside the gene matches: 9. This CDR3 region has 14 residues. The CDR3 here is CASSLSRDSSYQYF. In DNA, the CDR3 is TGTGCCAGCAGTTTATCGAGGGACAGTTCGTATCAGTACTTC.

A few counts support this clonotype. This chain joins TRBV4-1 and TRBJ2-5, with D possibly TRBD2 on 7 matching bases. Germline CDR1 is MGHRA and CDR2 is YSYEKL. The CDR3 spans 13 residues. With 0 bases removed from V and 14 bases from J, the gap between germline ends came to 16 bases. In DNA, the CDR3 is TGCGCCAGCAGCCAAGACCGGGGGGCCTCAACATACTTC. Amino acid sequence: CASSQDRGASTYF.

Only a few counts were recorded for this clonotype. The chain employs TRBV5-1 and TRBJ2-6; 10 bases fit TRBD1. CDR3 length: 19 amino acids. Germline CDR1 and CDR2: SGHRS and YFSETQ. J gave up 1 base and V 4 bases, and 11 bases lay outside the gene matches. This CDR3 reads CASSTEGTGDFSGANVLTF. CDR3 nucleotide sequence: TGCGCCAGCAGCACCGAAGGGACAGGGGATTTTTCTGGGGCCAACGTCCTGACTTTC. Based on the CDR3 plus reference TRBV5-1 and TRBJ2-6, the full variable domain is KAGVTQTPRYLIKTRGQQVTLSCSPISGHRSVSWYQQTPGQGLQFLFEYFSETQRNKGNFPGRFSGRQFSNSRSEMNVSTLELGDSALYLCASSTEGTGDFSGANVLTFGAGSRLTVL.

This clonotype has just a few counts. The V call is TRBV6-2 or TRBV6-3, the J call TRBJ2-5, with a weak D call TRBD2 (7 bases). Germline V CDR1 and CDR2: MNHEY, SVGEGT. V lost 8 bases and J lost 4, with 11 bases in between. This CDR3 comprises 12 residues. The CDR3 sequence: CASGGAPETQYF. CDR3 in DNA: TGTGCCAGCGGGGGGGCCCCAGAGACCCAGTACTTC.

The chain joins TRBV11-2 to TRBJ2-7; tentative D call: TRBD2 (6 bases). Per germline, CDR1 SGHAT and CDR2 FQNNGV. This CDR3 comprises 16 residues. Trimming took off 1 base at V and 2 bases at J, with 15 bases between the two ends. The CDR3 DNA sequence: TGTGCCAGCAGCTTAGTGGACGGCGGGGTACCCTACGAGCAGTACTTC. Its protein product is CASSLVDGGVPYEQYF.

J is TRBJ2-1 and V is TRBV12-3 or TRBV12-4, with 7 bases identical to TRBD2. The CDR3 runs to 13 residues. V was pared by 11 bases and J by 5 bases, with 9 bases of the junction left unmatched. The CDR3 spells CAGAGPTDNEQFF. The CDR3, as DNA: TGTGCCGGAGCGGGACCTACGGACAATGAGCAGTTCTTC.

This clonotype was recorded at least ten times. The V gene is TRBV4-3, the J gene TRBJ2-7, with 8 positions matching TRBD1. The V gene end was trimmed by 3 bases and the J gene end by 0 bases; junction bases not matched to a gene: 4. The CDR3 is 15 residues long. Germline assignment: CDR1 LGHNA and CDR2 YSLEER. The CDR3 here is CASSHPGGPSYEQYF. In DNA, the CDR3 is TGCGCCAGCAGCCATCCAGGGGGCCCCTCCTACGAGCAGTACTTC.

This clonotype has more than one count but fewer than ten. CDR3 loop: CASSLRTGGSEQPQHF. The CDR3 nucleotides read TGTGCCAGCAGTTTACGGACAGGTGGGTCAGAACAGCCCCAGCATTTT. The chain employs TRBV6-2 or TRBV6-3 and TRBJ1-5; TRBD1 aligns across 7 bases. This CDR3 spans 16 amino acids. The germline CDR1 and CDR2 sequences are MNHEY and SVGEGT. Trimming took 4 bases from V and 7 from J; bases not matched to a gene: 13.

The CDR3 DNA is TGTGCCAGCAGTGAAGCGCTTCCAGATACGCAGTATTTT. Its translation: CASSEALPDTQYF. The chain couples TRBV6-1 to TRBJ2-3; no reliable D call. CDR1 is MNHNS, CDR2 SASEGT, per germline. The CDR3 runs to 13 residues. Trimming shortened V by 0 bases and J by 4 bases, and 5 bases separated the two germline ends.

This CDR3 reads CASSYQQGIVTEAFF. CDR3 DNA sequence: TGTGCCAGCAGTTACCAACAGGGGATAGTCACTGAAGCTTTCTTT. V gene TRBV6-2 or TRBV6-3 combines with J gene TRBJ1-1; 7 bases match TRBD1. The CDR3 has 15 residues. V lost 2 bases to trimming and J lost 4 bases; unmatched junction nucleotides: 7. Germline V gene lookup returns CDR1 MNHEY and CDR2 SVGEGT.

The chain recombines TRBV12-3 or TRBV12-4 with TRBJ1-5; D uncertain. The CDR3 is made up of 13 amino acids. V was cut by 2 bases and J by 5 bases, with 7 bases left in between. This chain's CDR3 is CASSLTVDQPQHF. Here the CDR3 DNA reads TGTGCCAGCAGTTTAACGGTGGATCAGCCCCAGCATTTT.

This clonotype was picked up a small number of times. The chain couples TRBV20-1 to TRBJ2-5; a weak D match, TRBD2 (6 bases). The CDR3 consists of 14 residues. Germline assignment: CDR1 DFQATT and CDR2 SNEGSKA (reference sequence). V was shortened by 5 bases and J by 5 bases, with 18 bases between the two germline ends. CDR3 nucleotide sequence: TGCAGTGCTTTCCCCCGCGGGGTGTGGGAGACCCAGTACTTC. Translating gives CSAFPRGVWETQYF.

Ten or more counts support this clonotype. The chain links TRBV20-1 to TRBJ2-3; TRBD2 matches at 8 bases. Germline assignment: CDR1 DFQATT and CDR2 SNEGSKA (reference sequence). Trimming at V came to 1 base and at J to 4 bases, leaving 13 bases not matched to a gene. The CDR3 has 17 residues. CDR3 in DNA: TGCAGTGCTAGAGCCGGGAACAGCGGGAGAGGGGCAGATACGCAGTATTTT. This sequence encodes CSARAGNSGRGADTQYF.

This clonotype appeared a few times. The gene calls are TRBV7-8 and TRBJ1-5; D call uncertain. Germline-derived CDR1 and CDR2 are SGHVS and FQNEAQ. The germline V and J ends were trimmed by 0 bases and 3 bases, with 15 bases remaining between them. The length of the CDR3 is 17 residues. CDR3 region: CASSLASMPGYNQPQHF. The CDR3 DNA reads as TGTGCCAGCAGCTTAGCGTCGATGCCGGGTTACAATCAGCCCCAGCATTTT.

The V and J genes are TRBV14 and TRBJ2-5; D call uncertain. Per germline, CDR1 SGHDN and CDR2 FVKESK. The CDR3 length is 12 residues. With 1 base removed from V and 5 bases from J, the gap between germline ends came to 5 bases. The CDR3 DNA follows: TGTGCCAGCAGCCAAGTTTCTGAGACCCAGTACTTC. Encoded protein: CASSQVSETQYF. The full variable domain, with the rest looked up from reference TRBV14 and TRBJ2-5, is EAGVTQFPSHSVIEKGQTVTLRCDPISGHDNLYWYRRVMGKEIKFLLHFVKESKQDESGMPNNRFLAERTGGTYSTLKVQPAELEDSGVYFCASSQVSETQYFGPGTRLLVL.

This clonotype has a count of ten or more. This sequence joins TRBV6-1 and TRBJ1-2; D gene unclear. The V gene lost 2 bases and the J gene lost 4 bases, with 8 bases spanning the gap. From germline, CDR1 is MNHNS and CDR2 SASEGT. The length of the CDR3 is 13 residues. As DNA, the CDR3 is TGTGCCAGCAGTGAAAATTCAGTCTATGGCTACACCTTC. Translating gives CASSENSVYGYTF.